Listed below are T cell receptor beta chains from one sample, sequenced in a study of shared clonotypes between healthy human individuals. The repertoire was sequenced with immunoSEQ multiplex PCR; TCRdb's copy has only in-frame clones and lacks some. The sample holds about 2.2 million clones, about 94% seen once. What was sequenced was naive CD8+ T cells from PBMCs. These receptors originate from a man between 18 and 29 years old in good health. Some clones in this sample may be carry-over from other donors' samples. Both conserved end residues are part of each CDR3. The D gene is left open where the match is weak. Only part of the rows carry a size: once, few, many, or a class if the clone is expanded.

>.|.|TRBJ1-4|TRBV19
TGTGCCAGTAGTATTCCCGGGTTTGACGAAAAACTGTTTTTT
CASSIPGFDEKLFF
>.|.|TRBJ1-1|TRBV29-1
TGCAGCGTGGAAGGATTTGAAGCTTTCTTT
CSVEGFEAFF
>.|.|TRBJ2-7|TRBV14
TGTGCCAGCAGTTATAGGACCGTGAGGGAGCAGTACTTC
CASSYRTVREQYF
>once|.|TRBJ2-2|TRBV19
TGTGCCAGTAGTATCCCCTTTGCATCGGGGGCTATCGCCGGGGAGCTGTTTTTT
CASSIPFASGAIAGELFF
>.|.|TRBJ2-7|TRBV19
TGTGCCAGTAGTATTACCGGCAGGACCTACGAGCAGTACTTC
CASSITGRTYEQYF
>.|.|TRBJ2-5|TRBV11-2
TGTGCCAGCAGCTTAGAACAGCGGGAGACCCAGTACTTC
CASSLEQRETQYF
>.|TRBD2|TRBJ2-3|TRBV7-9
TGTGCCAGCAGCCCCACTCGGGGGACTAGCGGCACAGATACGCAGTATTTT
CASSPTRGTSGTDTQYF
>.|.|TRBJ2-1|TRBV9
TGTGCCAGCAGCGTAGCGAGTGCGCGGAACAATGAGCAGTTCTTC
CASSVASARNNEQFF
>.|TRBD1|TRBJ1-1|TRBV4-3
TGCGCCAGCAGCCAGGACAGGGGGCGGAACACTGAAGCTTTCTTT
CASSQDRGRNTEAFF
>.|TRBD1|TRBJ2-7|TRBV23-1
TGCGCCAGCAGTCAATCTGCCGGACAGGGCCCCTACGAGCAGTACTTC
CASSQSAGQGPYEQYF
>.|.|TRBJ2-5|TRBV19
TGTGCCAGTAGTACCTTTACCGGGCGGTACCAAGAGACCCAGTACTTC
CASSTFTGRYQETQYF
>.|.|TRBJ2-5|TRBV2
TGTGCCAGCAGTGGGGAGCGCCTGCCCCAAGAGACCCAGTACTTC
CASSGERLPQETQYF
>.|.|TRBJ2-5|TRBV4-3
TGCGCCAGCAGCCCGGGAGGTGACAGGGAACAAGAGACCCAGTACTTC
CASSPGGDREQETQYF
>few|TRBD1|TRBJ1-5|TRBV5-5
TGTGCCAGCAGCCTGGGGACAGACAATCAGCCCCAGCATTTT
CASSLGTDNQPQHF
>.|.|TRBJ2-2|TRBV6-1
TGTGCCAGCAGTGAAGGTGACCGGGCCAGCCCCGGGGAGCTGTTTTTT
CASSEGDRASPGELFF
>.|.|TRBJ1-5|TRBV27
TGTGCCAGCAGTTTCCGGGGGAGTTCCAATCAGCCCCAGCATTTT
CASSFRGSSNQPQHF
>.|.|TRBJ1-2|TRBV4-3
TGCGCCAGCAGCCAGCTCGGCAGCGGGGACGGCTACACCTTC
CASSQLGSGDGYTF
>once|TRBD2|TRBJ2-5|TRBV28
TGTGCCAGCAGTTTAGAGCTAGCGGGAGGGTACCAAGAGACCCAGTACTTC
CASSLELAGGYQETQYF
>.|TRBD1|TRBJ2-7|TRBV27
TGTGCCAGCAGTTTATCTGCAGGACAGGAGTCCTACGAGCAGTACTTC
CASSLSAGQESYEQYF
>.|TRBD1|TRBJ1-1|TRBV27
TGTGCCAGCAGGGACAGGGGGAGGGACACTGAAGCTTTCTTT
CASRDRGRDTEAFF
>.|.|TRBJ1-1|TRBV29-1
TGCAGCGTCGATACAGGGCTGGGTACTGAAGCTTTCTTT
CSVDTGLGTEAFF
>.|TRBD1|TRBJ2-1|TRBV4-3
TGCGCCAGCAGCCCCGGGACAGGGGGCTTCAATGAGCAGTTCTTC
CASSPGTGGFNEQFF
>.|.|TRBJ2-7|TRBV5-4
TGTGCCAGCAGCTTGGACGGGAGTGCCTACGAGCAGTACTTC
CASSLDGSAYEQYF
>.|.|TRBJ2-5|TRBV5-4
TGTGCCAGCAGCTTGCCGGCGGGACAACAAGAGACCCAGTACTTC
CASSLPAGQQETQYF
>.|TRBD1|TRBJ2-4|TRBV30
TGTGCCTGGAGGCCTCCACCGGGACAGGGGGCGAGGGCCAAAAACATTCAGTACTTC
CAWRPPPGQGARAKNIQYF
>once|.|TRBJ2-1|TRBV19
TGTGCCAGTAGCCTACTGGCGTTCTCCTACAATGAGCAGTTCTTC
CASSLLAFSYNEQFF
>.|TRBD1|TRBJ2-7|TRBV27
TGTGCCAGCAGCACCCGAGCGGACAGGGCATCCTACGAGCAGTACTTC
CASSTRADRASYEQYF
>.|TRBD2|TRBJ2-3|TRBV28
TGTGCCAGCACTATCTATCAGCGGGACGGGACAGATACGCAGTATTTT
CASTIYQRDGTDTQYF
>.|.|TRBJ2-7|TRBV5-1
TGCGCCAGCAGCTTGGTCGACAGTACTATAGAGCAGTACTTC
CASSLVDSTIEQYF
>.|.|TRBJ1-1|TRBV7-6
TGTGCCAGCAGCTTAGGGGGACGGTTGAACACTGAAGCTTTCTTT
CASSLGGRLNTEAFF
>.|TRBD2|TRBJ2-1|TRBV27
TGTGCCAGCTGGGCTAGCGGGACGATTTATGAGCAGTTCTTC
CASWASGTIYEQFF
>.|.|TRBJ2-5|TRBV4-1
TGCGCCAGCAGCCAAGGAGGAGAGACCCAGTACTTC
CASSQGGETQYF
>.|.|TRBJ1-3|TRBV5-4
TGTGCCAGCAGCTTGGCCTTGGAGGGGATTGGAAACACCATATATTTT
CASSLALEGIGNTIYF
>once|.|TRBJ1-6|TRBV7-9
TGTGCCAGCAGCCCTACAGCAAGGGGGTATAATTCACCCCTCCACTTT
CASSPTARGYNSPLHF
>.|TRBD2|TRBJ2-3|TRBV29-1
TGCAGCGTTGTTGGTCTAGCGGGAGCGGGGGCTAGCACAGATACGCAGTATTTT
CSVVGLAGAGASTDTQYF
>.|TRBD1|TRBJ1-4|TRBV19
TGTGCCAGTAGAACAGGGGGTCCTAATGAAAAACTGTTTTTT
CASRTGGPNEKLFF
>.|TRBD2|TRBJ2-3|TRBV28
TGTGCCAGCAGTGAGCACCGGGGGGGACCCACAGATACGCAGTATTTT
CASSEHRGGPTDTQYF
>.|.|TRBJ2-1|TRBV6-4
TGTGCCAGCAGTGCCTTAGCGTCCCCTAGGTACAATGAGCAGTTCTTC
CASSALASPRYNEQFF
>.|.|TRBJ1-2|TRBV7-9
TGTGCCAGCAGCCCCGATCCGCCCCTACAGCATGGCTACACCTTC
CASSPDPPLQHGYTF
>.|.|TRBJ2-7|TRBV6-5
TGTGCCAGCAGTAGCGGGACATTCACCAACGAGCAGTACTTC
CASSSGTFTNEQYF
>.|TRBD1|TRBJ1-5|TRBV18
TGTGCCAGCTCACGAGCCGGGACAGGGAATCAGCCCCAGCATTTT
CASSRAGTGNQPQHF
>.|.|TRBJ1-1|TRBV29-1
TGCAGCGTTAGGGCTCCGGAGGGAGCTTTCTTT
CSVRAPEGAFF
>.|TRBD2|TRBJ2-1|TRBV15
TGTGCCACCAGCAGGGGCGGGAGCGCCTACAATGAGCAGTTCTTC
CATSRGGSAYNEQFF
>.|.|TRBJ2-5|TRBV4-1
TGCGCGAGCACCTTGGATTTGAGCGGCGAGACCCAGTACTTC
CASTLDLSGETQYF
>.|.|TRBJ2-7|TRBV6-5
TGTGCCAGCAGTTACGCAGGAGGGGGCGAGACCTACGAGCAGTACTTC
CASSYAGGGETYEQYF
>.|TRBD2|TRBJ2-1|TRBV10-1
TGCGCCAGCAGCCAAACTAGCGGCCAACCCTACAATGAGCAGTTCTTC
CASSQTSGQPYNEQFF
>.|TRBD2|TRBJ2-3|TRBV9
TGTGCCAGCAGCGCTAGCGGGAGTAGTACAGATACGCAGTATTTT
CASSASGSSTDTQYF
>.|TRBD2|TRBJ2-1|TRBV7-7
TGTGCCAGCAGCCCCCTAGCGGGAGGACTCTACAATGAGCAGTTCTTC
CASSPLAGGLYNEQFF
>.|.|TRBJ1-1|TRBV28
TGTGCCAGCAGCTGGACACAGAACACTGAAGCTTTCTTT
CASSWTQNTEAFF
>.|TRBD2|TRBJ2-5|TRBV2
TGTGCCAGCAGTGAAGGTCGGCTAGTCGGGAGGGGGGAGACCCAGTACTTC
CASSEGRLVGRGETQYF
>.|.|TRBJ2-7|TRBV7-9
TGTGCCAGCAGCTTAGTGGGGAGTCGGTCCTACGAGCAGTACTTC
CASSLVGSRSYEQYF
>.|.|TRBJ1-1|TRBV7-9
TGTGCCAGCAGCTTCCAAACGGGGGGCAGGAACACTGAAGCTTTCTTT
CASSFQTGGRNTEAFF
>.|TRBD1|TRBJ2-7|TRBV20-1
TGCAGTGCTAGAAACTGGGGACAGGCCTTC
CSARNWGQAF
>.|.|TRBJ2-7|TRBV4-3
TGCGCCAGCAGCCAAGCTAAGGGTTACGAGCAGTACTTC
CASSQAKGYEQYF
>.|.|TRBJ1-2|TRBV9
TGTGCCAGCAGCACCTCAGGAGGTGGCTACACCTTC
CASSTSGGGYTF
>.|.|TRBJ2-7|TRBV30
TGTGCCTGGAGTGTATCATCCTACATGGGATACGAGCAGTACTTC
CAWSVSSYMGYEQYF